This T cell receptor (beta chain) was recovered during a study of blood T cell repertoires in COVID-19. Study information: PBMCs, B-cell-depleted T cells, or T cells provided the cDNA or gDNA that made up the material.

Original data processing: Amplification of reference gene primers was used by the study to estimate nucleated cell counts. TCRdb keeps only in-frame clones here, not all; method: immunoSEQ multiplex PCR. V, J and clone size are those of that table, while D and trimming were read from the DNA. The repertoire holds over 250,000 clones, under 90% seen once, with roughly 1.8% in the top ten. Adults between roughly 18 and 95 years of age took part from about two dozen US areas. The CDR3 sequence is 13 residues long. The V gene end was trimmed by 7 bases and the J gene end by 3 bases; junction bases not matched to a gene: 5. Germline CDR1 and CDR2: MNHEY and SVGAGI.

The rearrangement links TRBV6-5 to TRBJ2-7; 8 bases are shared with TRBD1. This clonotype was obtained from a woman in her sixties who had recovered from COVID-19. Input material: PBMCs or T cells enriched from blood (not recorded which). The CDR3 DNA follows: TGTGCCAGCATAGGGACAGGCCTCTACGAGCAGTACTTC. The encoded protein is CASIGTGLYEQYF.